This T cell receptor (beta chain) was found in a study of blood T cell repertoires in COVID-19. Turning to the study itself: Material from acute and convalescent COVID-19 was sourced from the United States, Italy and Spain. T cells, B-cell-depleted T cells, or PBMCs supplied cDNA or gDNA.

This CDR3 spans 15 amino acids. Trimming shortened V by 8 bases and J by 0 bases, and 14 bases separated the two germline ends. Per germline, CDR1 LNHDA and CDR2 SQIVND (reference sequence). The table came from immunoSEQ multiplex PCR; TCRdb's copy has only in-frame clones and leaves some out. The sample comprises about 75,000 clones, about 91% of which are singletons, and around 5.8% rests with the top ten. The TCR was taken from a woman between 45 and 65 years old with acute or convalescent COVID-19. The J gene is TRBJ2-1, the V gene TRBV19, with D perhaps matching TRBD1 (6 bases). What was sequenced was peripheral blood. The CDR3 loop reads CASADSSHSYNEQFF. The CDR3 coding sequence is TGTGCCAGTGCGGACAGCTCCCACTCCTACAATGAGCAGTTCTTC. Combining the CDR3 with reference TRBV19 and TRBJ2-1 gives the whole variable domain DGGITQSPKYLFRKEGQNVTLSCEQNLNHDAMYWYRQDPGQGLRLIYYSQIVNDFQKGDIAEGYSVSREKKESFPLTVTSAQKNPTAFYLCASADSSHSYNEQFFGPGTRLTVL.